A selection of T cell receptor beta chains follows, all from one sample in a study of CD8 T cells in Susac syndrome. TCRdb ran MiXCR on the immunoSEQ multiplex PCR reads and lists one entry per CDR3 protein. The sample contains fewer than 350,000 distinct CDR3 sequences, roughly 85% of which appear only once. Source material: CD8+ T cells from PBMCs. The receptors come from a human donor with multiple sclerosis. Both conserved end residues are part of each CDR3. The order of the fields is clone size, V gene, J gene, D gene, CDR3 DNA, CDR3 protein. The D gene is left open where the match is weak. Rows may omit the clone size; those that give it use once, few, many or a size class.

clone_size: .
v_call: TRBV29-1
j_call: TRBJ1-1
d_call: TRBD1
cdr3_nt: TGCAGCGTTGAGGACAGGACTGAAGCTTTCTTT
cdr3_aa: CSVEDRTEAFF

clone_size: .
v_call: TRBV20-1
j_call: TRBJ2-1
d_call: .
cdr3_nt: TGCAGTGCTAGAGATCTACCTAGAAACTACAATGAGCAGTTCTTC
cdr3_aa: CSARDLPRNYNEQFF

clone_size: .
v_call: TRBV6-2/TRBV6-3
j_call: TRBJ2-3
d_call: .
cdr3_nt: TGTGCCGGGGGGTCAGATACGCAGTATTTT
cdr3_aa: CAGGSDTQYF

clone_size: once
v_call: TRBV6-5
j_call: TRBJ2-1
d_call: TRBD2
cdr3_nt: TGTGCCAGCAGTTTGTGGCTAGCGGGAGTAGGGGGCGATGAGCAGTTCTTC
cdr3_aa: CASSLWLAGVGGDEQFF

clone_size: .
v_call: TRBV29-1
j_call: TRBJ2-3
d_call: .
cdr3_nt: TGCAGCGTTGAAGACCGGGCGCTCGCGCGGCCAGATACGCAGTATTTT
cdr3_aa: CSVEDRALARPDTQYF

clone_size: .
v_call: TRBV7-2
j_call: TRBJ1-2
d_call: .
cdr3_nt: TGTGCCAGCAGCTTAGTGGAGGAGTATGGCTACACCTTC
cdr3_aa: CASSLVEEYGYTF

clone_size: .
v_call: TRBV28
j_call: TRBJ1-5
d_call: .
cdr3_nt: TGTGCCAGCAGTTTCACCCTGGGGGGTCAGCCCCAGCATTTT
cdr3_aa: CASSFTLGGQPQHF

clone_size: .
v_call: TRBV6-4
j_call: TRBJ2-1
d_call: .
cdr3_nt: TGTGCCAGCAGTGTAGACGGCTACAATGAGCAGTTCTTC
cdr3_aa: CASSVDGYNEQFF

clone_size: .
v_call: TRBV5-6
j_call: TRBJ2-7
d_call: .
cdr3_nt: TGTGCCAGCAGCTTGATGTGGGGACGGGACTACGAGCAGTACTTC
cdr3_aa: CASSLMWGRDYEQYF

clone_size: .
v_call: TRBV11-3
j_call: TRBJ2-3
d_call: .
cdr3_nt: TGTGCCAGCAGCCTAGTAGAAAACCACTTATCCACAGATACGCAGTATTTT
cdr3_aa: CASSLVENHLSTDTQYF

clone_size: .
v_call: TRBV4-3
j_call: TRBJ1-3
d_call: .
cdr3_nt: TGCGCCAGCAGCCTCCAATCCTGGGCGGGAGGAAACACCATATATTTT
cdr3_aa: CASSLQSWAGGNTIYF

clone_size: .
v_call: TRBV20-1
j_call: TRBJ1-1
d_call: TRBD1
cdr3_nt: TGCAGTGCTCCATCCTTGGGACAGGGGATGAAGGGGGACACTGAAGCTTTCTTT
cdr3_aa: CSAPSLGQGMKGDTEAFF

clone_size: .
v_call: TRBV9
j_call: TRBJ1-1
d_call: .
cdr3_nt: TGTGCCAGCAGCGTGGGGGGAGGGAATAATCGAGAAGCTTTCTTT
cdr3_aa: CASSVGGGNNREAFF

clone_size: few
v_call: TRBV6-5
j_call: TRBJ1-1
d_call: TRBD1
cdr3_nt: TGTGCCAGCAGTTACCCGGGACAGGGCGCTGAAGCTTTCTTT
cdr3_aa: CASSYPGQGAEAFF

clone_size: .
v_call: TRBV28
j_call: TRBJ2-7
d_call: .
cdr3_nt: TGCGCCAGCAGCTTGCGAGGAGAGCAGTACTTC
cdr3_aa: CASSLRGEQYF

clone_size: .
v_call: TRBV28
j_call: TRBJ1-1
d_call: .
cdr3_nt: TGTGCCAGCAGTTTAGACAGAAGGAACACTGAAGCTTTCTTT
cdr3_aa: CASSLDRRNTEAFF

clone_size: .
v_call: TRBV15
j_call: TRBJ2-2
d_call: TRBD2
cdr3_nt: TGTGCCTCCGAGGGAGGGACCGGGGAGCTGTTTTTT
cdr3_aa: CASEGGTGELFF

clone_size: .
v_call: TRBV9
j_call: TRBJ1-2
d_call: .
cdr3_nt: TGTGCCAGCAGCGGCATCAGGGCGGGGGACTATGGCTACACCTTC
cdr3_aa: CASSGIRAGDYGYTF

clone_size: .
v_call: TRBV20-1
j_call: TRBJ2-3
d_call: .
cdr3_nt: TGCAGTGCTAGAGAAAAGGCGAAGGTGGATACGCAGTATTTT
cdr3_aa: CSAREKAKVDTQYF

clone_size: .
v_call: TRBV6-5
j_call: TRBJ1-1
d_call: .
cdr3_nt: TGTGCCAGCAGTTCCGCGGGTGGGACTGAAGCTTTCTTT
cdr3_aa: CASSSAGGTEAFF

clone_size: .
v_call: TRBV4-1
j_call: TRBJ2-7
d_call: .
cdr3_nt: TGCGCCAGCAGTCCTACACAGGGTTACTCCAACGAGCAGTACTTC
cdr3_aa: CASSPTQGYSNEQYF

clone_size: .
v_call: TRBV11-2
j_call: TRBJ2-1
d_call: TRBD2
cdr3_nt: TGTGCCAGCAGGGGACTAGCGCTCTACAATGAGCAGTTCTTC
cdr3_aa: CASRGLALYNEQFF

clone_size: .
v_call: TRBV20-1
j_call: TRBJ2-2
d_call: TRBD2
cdr3_nt: TGCAGTGCTGACGGGCCGACTAGCGGGAGATCCGGGGAGCTGTTTTTT
cdr3_aa: CSADGPTSGRSGELFF

clone_size: once
v_call: TRBV20-1
j_call: TRBJ1-4
d_call: .
cdr3_nt: TGCAGTGCTCCGGGACCAAAACTGTTTTTT
cdr3_aa: CSAPGPKLFF

clone_size: few
v_call: TRBV30
j_call: TRBJ1-1
d_call: .
cdr3_nt: TGTGCCTGGAGAGTGGGGGATCACACTGAGGCTTTCTTT
cdr3_aa: CAWRVGDHTEAFF

clone_size: few
v_call: TRBV6-1
j_call: TRBJ2-7
d_call: .
cdr3_nt: TGTGCCAGCAGACACCCCGGGACCTTTACCTACGAGCAGTACTTC
cdr3_aa: CASRHPGTFTYEQYF

clone_size: .
v_call: TRBV3-1
j_call: TRBJ2-3
d_call: TRBD2
cdr3_nt: TGTGCCAGCAGCCAACAACTAGCGGGATTGGTTTACCCAGATACGCAGTATTTT
cdr3_aa: CASSQQLAGLVYPDTQYF

clone_size: .
v_call: TRBV7-2
j_call: TRBJ2-3
d_call: .
cdr3_nt: TGTGCCAGCAGCACCTTAGGGGGGATAGTCGCAGATACGCAGTATTTT
cdr3_aa: CASSTLGGIVADTQYF

clone_size: .
v_call: TRBV7-9
j_call: TRBJ2-3
d_call: .
cdr3_nt: TGTGCCAGCAGCTATGGGGACGCGAGCACAGATACGCAGTATTTT
cdr3_aa: CASSYGDASTDTQYF

clone_size: .
v_call: TRBV12-3/TRBV12-4
j_call: TRBJ2-6
d_call: .
cdr3_nt: TGTGCCAGCACCAAGCCTGGTGGGGCCAACGTCCTGACTTTC
cdr3_aa: CASTKPGGANVLTF

clone_size: .
v_call: TRBV7-8
j_call: TRBJ2-1
d_call: TRBD2
cdr3_nt: TGTGCCAGCAGCCCCAGAGGTCTAGCGGGAACCAATGAGCAGTTCTTC
cdr3_aa: CASSPRGLAGTNEQFF

clone_size: .
v_call: TRBV28
j_call: TRBJ2-7
d_call: .
cdr3_nt: TGTGCCAGCAGTTTATATCGGGCAGGAAGCTCCTACGAGCAGTACTTC
cdr3_aa: CASSLYRAGSSYEQYF

clone_size: once
v_call: TRBV4-3
j_call: TRBJ2-5
d_call: .
cdr3_nt: TGCGCCAGCAGCCAAGATCTTGACAGCCAAGAGACCCAGTACTTC
cdr3_aa: CASSQDLDSQETQYF

clone_size: .
v_call: TRBV7-6
j_call: TRBJ1-1
d_call: .
cdr3_nt: TGTGCCAGCAGCTTTGAGGTGAACACTGAAGCTTTCTTT
cdr3_aa: CASSFEVNTEAFF

clone_size: .
v_call: TRBV12-3/TRBV12-4
j_call: TRBJ2-1
d_call: .
cdr3_nt: TGTGCCAGCAGGGCCCTTGTTGGGGGCTCCTACAATGAGCAGTTCTTC
cdr3_aa: CASRALVGGSYNEQFF

clone_size: once
v_call: TRBV19
j_call: TRBJ2-7
d_call: TRBD1
cdr3_nt: TGTGCCAGTGCTGGGACAGGCAGCTCCTACGAGCAGTACTTC
cdr3_aa: CASAGTGSSYEQYF